This TCR beta chain was sequenced for a study of a mutant IDH1 vaccine in newly diagnosed glioma. On the study more broadly: In weeks 1, 3, 5, 7, 11, 15, 19 and 23, patients were vaccinated. Vaccines were first given 4-6 weeks after radiotherapy alone, or with temozolomide cycles.

General study points: Vaccine-induced responses were seen in approximately 92% of patients, spanning several MHC alleles.

V was cut by 3 bases and J by 0 bases, with 9 bases left in between. The V gene's germline CDR1 is SGHTA and CDR2 FQGNSA. CDR3 length: 16 amino acids. Profiled with immunoSEQ multiplex PCR; TCRdb holds only in-frame clones, not every one. Here the sample spans some 23,000 clones, around 77% being singletons. Concerning this clone: The antigen is not known.

Time point: week 11, during vaccination. Mutant IDH1 20-mer peptide, at 300 ug, made up each vaccine dose, with topical imiquimod. The source material was PBMCs, sampled from a glioma patient whose treatment included an IDH1 peptide vaccine. The sequence was collected from a woman aged 18-35 years with glioma. The chain carries TRBV7-2 and TRBJ1-6, with D unclear. The CDR3 DNA reads as TGTGCCAGCAGCTTGGGAAGAGTCTCCTATAATTCACCCCTCCACTTT. Translating it yields CASSLGRVSYNSPLHF.